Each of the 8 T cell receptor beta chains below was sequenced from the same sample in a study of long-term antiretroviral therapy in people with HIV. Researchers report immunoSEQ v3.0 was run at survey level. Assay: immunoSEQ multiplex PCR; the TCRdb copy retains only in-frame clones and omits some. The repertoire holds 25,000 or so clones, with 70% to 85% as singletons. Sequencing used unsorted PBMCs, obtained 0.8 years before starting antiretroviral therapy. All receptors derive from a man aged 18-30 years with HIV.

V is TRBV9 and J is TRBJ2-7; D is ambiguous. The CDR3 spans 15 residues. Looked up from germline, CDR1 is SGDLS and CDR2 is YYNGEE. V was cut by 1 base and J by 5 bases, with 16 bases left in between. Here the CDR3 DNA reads TGTGCCAGCAGCGTAAGTCCCGGTGGCGGCCACGAGCAGTACTTC. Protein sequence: CASSVSPGGGHEQYF.

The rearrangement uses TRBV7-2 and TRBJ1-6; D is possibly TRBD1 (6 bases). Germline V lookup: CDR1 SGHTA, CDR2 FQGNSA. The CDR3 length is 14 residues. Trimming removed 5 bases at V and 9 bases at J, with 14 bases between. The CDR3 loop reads CASSHWGAGSPLHF. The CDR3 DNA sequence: TGTGCCAGCAGCCATTGGGGGGCGGGTTCACCCCTCCACTTT.

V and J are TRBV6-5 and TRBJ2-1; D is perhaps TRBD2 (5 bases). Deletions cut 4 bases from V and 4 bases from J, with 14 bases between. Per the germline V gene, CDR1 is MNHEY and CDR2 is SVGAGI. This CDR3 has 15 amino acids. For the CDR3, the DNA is TGTGCCAGCAGTTCCGTCCCCTCGGGGTACAATGAGCAGTTCTTC. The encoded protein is CASSSVPSGYNEQFF.

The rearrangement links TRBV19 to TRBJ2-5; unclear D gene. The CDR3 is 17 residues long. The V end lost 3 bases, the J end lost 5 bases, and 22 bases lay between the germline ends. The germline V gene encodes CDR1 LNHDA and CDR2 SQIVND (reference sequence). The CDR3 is CASSMALNFEGWETQYF. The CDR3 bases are TGTGCCAGTAGTATGGCCCTCAACTTCGAAGGGTGGGAGACCCAGTACTTC.

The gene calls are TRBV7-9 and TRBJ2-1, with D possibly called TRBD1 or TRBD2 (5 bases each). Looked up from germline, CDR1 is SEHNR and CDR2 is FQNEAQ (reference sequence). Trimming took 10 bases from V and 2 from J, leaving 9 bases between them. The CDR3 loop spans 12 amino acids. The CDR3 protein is CAIGTAYNEQFF. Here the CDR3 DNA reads TGTGCCATCGGGACGGCCTACAATGAGCAGTTCTTC.

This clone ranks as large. The CDR3 protein is CASSYDPTITDTQYF. The DNA of the CDR3 is TGTGCCAGCAGTTATGACCCGACTATCACAGATACGCAGTATTTT. The chain recombines TRBV6-5 with TRBJ2-3; TRBD2 is a possible D gene (5 bases). The CDR3 spans 15 residues. Germline V gives CDR1 MNHEY, CDR2 SVGAGI. Deletions cut 3 bases from V and 2 bases from J, with 12 bases between.

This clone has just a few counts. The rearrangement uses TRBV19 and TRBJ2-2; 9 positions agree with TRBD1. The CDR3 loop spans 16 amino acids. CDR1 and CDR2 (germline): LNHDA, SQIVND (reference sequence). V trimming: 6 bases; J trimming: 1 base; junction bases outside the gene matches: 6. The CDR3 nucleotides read TGTGCCAGTAGCACCGGGACAGGGCTGAACACCGGGGAGCTGTTTTTT. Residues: CASSTGTGLNTGELFF. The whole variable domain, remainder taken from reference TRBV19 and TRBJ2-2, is DGGITQSPKYLFRKEGQNVTLSCEQNLNHDAMYWYRQDPGQGLRLIYYSQIVNDFQKGDIAEGYSVSREKKESFPLTVTSAQKNPTAFYLCASSTGTGLNTGELFFGEGSRLTVL.

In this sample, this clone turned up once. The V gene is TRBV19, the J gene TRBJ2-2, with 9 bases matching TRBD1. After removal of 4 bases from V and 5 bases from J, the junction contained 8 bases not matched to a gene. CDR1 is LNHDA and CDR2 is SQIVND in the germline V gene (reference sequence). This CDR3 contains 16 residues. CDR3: CASSTRGQGYTGELFF. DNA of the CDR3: TGTGCCAGTAGTACCCGAGGACAGGGGTATACCGGGGAGCTGTTTTTT.